The 18 T cell receptor beta chains given below trace back to one sample, sequenced in a study of T cell repertoires in cytomegalovirus infection. MiXCR, run by TCRdb on the reads, gives a single entry per CDR3 protein. This table has 54,000 or so distinct CDR3 sequences, 33% appearing once. No antigen has been assigned to these receptors. Material for sequencing was PBMCs, sequenced either directly or after in vitro stimulation (not recorded which). These receptors all come from a human donor in good health (CMV status not recorded). Some clones in this sample may be carry-over from other donors' samples.

This clonotype appeared a few times. The chain is built from TRBV3-1 and TRBJ2-7, with D maybe TRBD2 (5 bases). Germline V gene lookup returns CDR1 LGHDT and CDR2 YNNKEL (reference sequence). V shed 5 bases and J shed 0 bases, with 8 bases lying between them. The CDR3 is 13 amino acids. In DNA form, the CDR3 reads TGTGCCAGCAGCACGGACTTCTCCTACGAGCAGTACTTC. Its translation is CASSTDFSYEQYF.

CDR3 sequence reads: CSATDGDGGETQYF. The CDR3, as DNA: TGCAGTGCTACCGACGGGGACGGCGGAGAGACCCAGTACTTC. This chain uses TRBV20-1 with TRBJ2-5; D possibly uses TRBD1 or TRBD2 (5 bases each). This CDR3 has 14 residues. The V end lost 4 bases, the J end lost 4 bases, and 16 bases lay between the germline ends. Per the germline V gene, CDR1 is DFQATT and CDR2 is SNEGSKA (reference sequence).

J is TRBJ1-6 and V is TRBV20-1; D is uncertain. CDR1 DFQATT and CDR2 SNEGSKA come from the germline V gene (reference sequence). V dropped 5 bases and J dropped 5 bases, with 13 bases sitting between them. This CDR3 has 14 residues. The DNA of the CDR3 is TGCAGTGCTCGAACCCTCTTCAATAATTCACCCCTCCACTTT. Protein product: CSARTLFNNSPLHF.

This clonotype showed up just a few times. The CDR3 DNA is TGCAGTGGGGGACATAGATCTAACTATGGCTACACCTTC. Translation gives CSGGHRSNYGYTF. The rearrangement uses TRBV20-1 and TRBJ1-2; TRBD1 might be the D (6 bases). The CDR3 spans 13 residues. Trimming removed 7 bases at V and 0 bases at J, with 12 bases between. Germline values: CDR1 DFQATT, CDR2 SNEGSKA (reference sequence).

There are a few counts of this clonotype. This rearrangement joins TRBV9 to TRBJ2-6; D remains ambiguous. CDR3 length: 15 amino acids. V was shortened by 4 bases and J by 0 bases, with 8 bases between the two germline ends. Looked up from germline, CDR1 is SGDLS and CDR2 is YYNGEE. The DNA of the CDR3 is TGTGCCAGCAGCCTAGGAAGCTCTGGGGCCAACGTCCTGACTTTC. Protein product: CASSLGSSGANVLTF.

V usage is TRBV15 and J usage is TRBJ2-1; D is tentatively TRBD1 or TRBD2 (5 bases each). Germline assignment: CDR1 LNHNV and CDR2 YYDKDF (reference sequence). V gave up 1 base and J gave up 9 bases, with 10 bases separating them. This CDR3 is 13 amino acids long. The CDR3 sequence: CATSRGGGTEQFF. For the CDR3, the DNA is TGTGCCACCAGCAGAGGGGGTGGGACTGAGCAGTTCTTC.

This clonotype has ten or more counts. This chain joins TRBV5-1 and TRBJ1-1, with D possibly TRBD1 on 6 matching bases. The V end lost 4 bases, the J end lost 3 bases, and 13 bases lay between the germline ends. This CDR3 comprises 14 residues. Germline assignment: CDR1 SGHRS and CDR2 YFSETQ. The CDR3 DNA follows: TGCGCCAGCAGCCAGGGGACGACGGACACTGAAGCTTTCTTT. Protein product: CASSQGTTDTEAFF. Full variable domain (missing parts from reference TRBV5-1 and TRBJ1-1): KAGVTQTPRYLIKTRGQQVTLSCSPISGHRSVSWYQQTPGQGLQFLFEYFSETQRNKGNFPGRFSGRQFSNSRSEMNVSTLELGDSALYLCASSQGTTDTEAFFGQGTRLTVV.

The rearrangement links TRBV29-1 to TRBJ1-1; D not resolved. The V gene lost 7 bases and the J gene lost 4 bases, with 7 bases spanning the gap. The CDR3 runs 10 residues. Germline lookup yields CDR1 SQVTM and CDR2 ANQGSEA. CDR3 coding DNA: TGCAGCGCCCTGGTCACTGAAGCTTTCTTT. Its translation is CSALVTEAFF.

By proportion, this clonotype is medium-sized (0.01 to 0.1%). The chain couples TRBV7-9 to TRBJ2-1; weak D call: TRBD1 (6 bases). This CDR3 has 12 residues. Germline lookup yields CDR1 SEHNR and CDR2 FQNEAQ (reference sequence). V lost 4 bases and J lost 8, with 9 bases in between. CDR3 in amino acids: CASSYYRDEQFF. The DNA for the CDR3 is TGTGCCAGCAGCTACTACAGGGATGAGCAGTTCTTC.

This clonotype has a handful of counts. The J gene is TRBJ2-5, the V gene TRBV19, with 7 bases aligning to TRBD2. Germline V gene lookup returns CDR1 LNHDA and CDR2 SQIVND (reference sequence). Trimming at V came to 5 bases and at J to 0 bases, leaving 6 bases not matched to a gene. The CDR3 spans 15 residues. CDR3 residues: CASSPSLADQETQYF. CDR3 nucleotide sequence: TGTGCCAGTAGTCCCTCCCTAGCGGACCAAGAGACCCAGTACTTC.

This clonotype was found a few times. The chain links TRBV6-1 to TRBJ1-4; 7 positions match TRBD1. V lost 6 bases, J lost 8 bases, and 15 bases stayed unmatched. The germline CDR1 and CDR2 sequences are MNHNS and SASEGT. The CDR3 sequence is 16 residues long. This CDR3 reads CASSPKGAGIREKLFF. The CDR3 bases are TGTGCCAGCAGCCCCAAGGGGGCAGGCATTAGGGAAAAACTGTTTTTT.

The V gene is TRBV28, the J gene TRBJ2-1, with 11 nucleotides matching TRBD2. The V and J ends lost 3 bases and 9 bases, in that order; junction bases with no gene match: 4. Germline-derived CDR1 and CDR2 are MDHEN and SYDVKM. The CDR3 contains 14 residues. CDR3 residues: CASSFGTSGIEQFF. The CDR3 coding sequence is TGTGCCAGCAGTTTCGGGACTAGCGGTATTGAGCAGTTCTTC.

This clonotype showed up just a few times. The genes are TRBV5-1 and TRBJ2-1, with D perhaps assigned TRBD1 or TRBD2 (6 bases each). Trimming took 0 bases from V and 8 from J, leaving 21 bases between them. The CDR3 has 17 amino acids. Germline-derived CDR1 and CDR2 are SGHRS and YFSETQ. CDR3 sequence reads: CASSLAYAGGGLDEQFF. The CDR3 DNA sequence: TGCGCCAGCAGCTTGGCCTACGCAGGAGGGGGTCTGGATGAGCAGTTCTTC.

V and J are TRBV6-1 and TRBJ1-5; D is uncertain. Germline-derived CDR1 and CDR2 are MNHNS and SASEGT. V was shortened by 8 bases and J by 0 bases, with 20 bases between the two germline ends. There are 17 residues in the CDR3. CDR3 residues: CASGDPRRPHSNQPQHF. CDR3 DNA sequence: TGTGCCAGCGGGGATCCTCGAAGACCTCATAGCAATCAGCCCCAGCATTTT.

The chain carries TRBV27 and TRBJ1-6, with D possibly TRBD1 on 5 matching bases. The CDR3 consists of 15 residues. CDR1 is MNHEY and CDR2 is SMNVEV in the germline V gene (reference sequence). Trimming pared 6 bases from V and 0 bases from J, leaving 9 bases between. The DNA of the CDR3 is TGTGCCAGCAGCGACAGAAGCTCCTATAATTCACCCCTCCACTTT. Translation gives CASSDRSSYNSPLHF.

Comment on this clonotype: This is likely a read error, given that the CDR3 carries no conserved phenylalanine or tryptophan at its end. The DNA is left out, because the CDR3 cannot be placed on it with certainty; the CDR3 is given as TCRdb lists it. The rearrangement uses TRBV10-2 and TRBJ1-1. The germline gives CDR1 WSHSY, CDR2 SAAADI. From its first to its last residue, the CDR3 has 11 amino acids. CDR3 protein: CARVTGPSSLD.

The J gene is TRBJ1-1, the V gene TRBV6-4; D gene ambiguous. Germline assignment: CDR1 MRHNA and CDR2 SNTAGT. The CDR3 is 14 residues long. V gave up 6 bases and J gave up 5 bases, with 16 bases separating them. The CDR3 DNA reads TGTGCCAGCAGCTACGAGCCTCGAACAACTGAAGCTTTCTTT. Its protein product is CASSYEPRTTEAFF.

Only a few counts were recorded for this clonotype. This rearrangement joins TRBV7-2 to TRBJ2-5; D is undetermined. Germline V gene sequence: CDR1 SGHTA, CDR2 FQGNSA. Trimming stripped 1 base from V and 5 bases from J, with 8 bases between. The CDR3 runs to 13 residues. Here the CDR3 DNA reads TGTGCCAGCAGCTTAGTCGACGGCGAGACCCAGTACTTC. Amino acid sequence: CASSLVDGETQYF.